One and the same sample provided the 11 T cell receptor beta chains below, sequenced in a study of monozygotic twins with inflammatory bowel disease. No DNA is given; TCRdb re-called the 5' RACE reads and lists each CDR3 protein once. The listing contains about 420,000 distinct CDR3 sequences. The specimen sequenced was blood. These receptors were obtained from a human donor with ulcerative colitis or Crohn's disease, or a healthy co-twin of an affected twin (not recorded which).

The chain recombines TRBV5-1 with TRBJ2-3; TCRdb's assignment of TRBD1 cannot be checked, as there is no DNA. Looked up from germline, CDR1 is SGHRS and CDR2 is YFSETQ. This CDR3 spans 15 amino acids. CDR3 protein: CASSLTGFVADTQYF.

The chain carries TRBV7-9 and TRBJ2-5; TCRdb's assignment of TRBD2 cannot be checked, as there is no DNA. CDR1 is SEHNR, CDR2 FQNEAQ, per germline (reference sequence). The CDR3 is 14 residues long. The chain's CDR3 is CASSQAGPQETQYF.

The V call is TRBV20-1, the J call TRBJ1-5. This CDR3 has 13 amino acids. Germline V CDR1 and CDR2: DFQATT, SNEGSKA (reference sequence). The CDR3 spells CSARTADNQPQHF.

V and J are TRBV5-1 and TRBJ1-5. The CDR3 runs 14 residues. In germline, CDR1 is SGHRS, CDR2 YFSETQ. The CDR3 spells CASSFALSDQPQHF. The full variable domain, in which reference TRBV5-1 and TRBJ1-5 provide the parts outside the CDR3, is KAGVTQTPRYLIKTRGQQVTLSCSPISGHRSVSWYQQTPGQGLQFLFEYFSETQRNKGNFPGRFSGRQFSNSRSEMNVSTLELGDSALYLCASSFALSDQPQHFGDGTRLSIL.

The V call is TRBV4-3, the J call TRBJ1-4; absent DNA, TCRdb's TRBD1 call cannot be checked. The CDR3 contains 15 residues. Germline loops: CDR1 LGHNA, CDR2 YSLEER. CDR3 region: CASSQARGTNEKLFF.

The chain is built from TRBV11-2 and TRBJ2-5; TCRdb selects TRBD2, and the lack of DNA leaves this call unchecked. The germline gives CDR1 SGHAT, CDR2 FQNNGV. The CDR3 length is 18 residues. The CDR3 region is CASSLGLLSGGVQETQYF.

The rearrangement links TRBV2 to TRBJ1-1; TCRdb selects TRBD1, and the lack of DNA leaves this call unchecked. From germline, CDR1 is SNHLY and CDR2 FYNNEI. The CDR3 length is 16 residues. CDR3 in amino acids: CASSVGTGRRNTEAFF.

The chain links TRBV2 to TRBJ1-1. This CDR3 has 13 amino acids. Germline CDR1 is SNHLY and CDR2 is FYNNEI. The CDR3 loop is CASSLRSVTEAFF.

The rearrangement joins TRBV12-3 or TRBV12-4 to TRBJ2-5. The CDR3 totals 12 residues. This CDR3 is CASRGSAETQYF.

V and J are TRBV5-1 and TRBJ2-2; TCRdb reports TRBD1, a call that lacks DNA to check it against. The CDR3 runs 16 residues. CDR1 and CDR2 from the germline V gene are SGHRS and YFSETQ. This CDR3 is CASSFLGQGNTGELFF. Full variable domain (remainder filled in from reference TRBV5-1 and TRBJ2-2): KAGVTQTPRYLIKTRGQQVTLSCSPISGHRSVSWYQQTPGQGLQFLFEYFSETQRNKGNFPGRFSGRQFSNSRSEMNVSTLELGDSALYLCASSFLGQGNTGELFFGEGSRLTVL.

The chain uses TRBV5-1 and TRBJ2-3; with no DNA, the TCRdb D assignment of TRBD1 cannot be verified. The length of the CDR3 is 14 residues. The germline V gene has CDR1 SGHRS and CDR2 YFSETQ. CDR3 region: CASTPGGGTDTQYF. The whole variable domain, filled in from reference TRBV5-1 and TRBJ2-3, reads KAGVTQTPRYLIKTRGQQVTLSCSPISGHRSVSWYQQTPGQGLQFLFEYFSETQRNKGNFPGRFSGRQFSNSRSEMNVSTLELGDSALYLCASTPGGGTDTQYFGPGTRLTVL.